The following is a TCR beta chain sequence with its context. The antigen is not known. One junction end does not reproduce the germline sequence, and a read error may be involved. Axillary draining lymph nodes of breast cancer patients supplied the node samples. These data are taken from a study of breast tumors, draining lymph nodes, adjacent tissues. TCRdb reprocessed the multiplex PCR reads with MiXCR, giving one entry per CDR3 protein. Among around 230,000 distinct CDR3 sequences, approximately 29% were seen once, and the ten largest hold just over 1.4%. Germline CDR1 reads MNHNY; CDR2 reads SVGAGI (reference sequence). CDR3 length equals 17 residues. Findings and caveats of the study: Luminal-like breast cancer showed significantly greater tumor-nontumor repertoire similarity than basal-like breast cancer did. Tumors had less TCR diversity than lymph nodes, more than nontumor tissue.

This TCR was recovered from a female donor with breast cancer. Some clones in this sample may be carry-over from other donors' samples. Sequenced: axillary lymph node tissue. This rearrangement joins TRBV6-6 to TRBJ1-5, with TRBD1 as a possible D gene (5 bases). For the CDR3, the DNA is TGTGCCAGCAGTCACTCGAGGGCAGGGAATAGCAATCAGCCCCAGCATTTT. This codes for CASSHSRAGNSNQPQHF.